The next 16 T cell receptor beta chains were all read from a single sample in a study of long-term antiretroviral therapy in people with HIV. The libraries were made with immunoSEQ v3.0 at survey level. The method was immunoSEQ multiplex PCR; TCRdb's version includes in-frame clones alone and lacks a portion of them. The sample yields some 22,000 clones, around 81% seen once. This specimen consisted of unsorted PBMCs, obtained 1.6 years after starting antiretroviral therapy. The receptors here all came from a man aged 35 to 55 with HIV.

The chain joins TRBV11-2 to TRBJ2-7; D gene uncertain. Germline assignment: CDR1 SGHAT and CDR2 FQNNGV. The CDR3 spans 16 residues. V dropped 5 bases and J dropped 0 bases, with 17 bases sitting between them. The CDR3 protein is CASSTRTARISYEQYF. CDR3 in DNA: TGTGCCAGCAGCACCCGGACCGCGCGGATCTCCTACGAGCAGTACTTC.

The chain uses TRBV4-1 and TRBJ1-5; 7 bases line up with TRBD1. Unmatched junction bases numbered 6, after V lost 1 base and J lost 3 bases. Germline-derived CDR1 and CDR2 are MGHRA and YSYEKL. The CDR3 extends over 16 amino acids. The CDR3 region has the DNA TGCGCCAGCAGCCAAGGAGGGGGACAGTTCAATCAGCCCCAGCATTTT. It specifies CASSQGGGQFNQPQHF.

The gene calls are TRBV9 and TRBJ2-1, with D hard to call. The V gene lost 0 bases and the J gene lost 8 bases, with 3 bases spanning the gap. Germline V CDR1 and CDR2: SGDLS, YYNGEE. This CDR3 region has 11 residues. CDR3 in amino acids: CASSVGYEQFF. The CDR3 DNA reads as TGTGCCAGCAGCGTAGGTTATGAGCAGTTCTTC.

The CDR3 spells CASSRQGTEAFF. The DNA for the CDR3 is TGTGCCAGCAGTAGGCAGGGAACTGAAGCTTTCTTT. V usage is TRBV27 and J usage is TRBJ1-1; maybe TRBD1 (5 bases). V dropped 5 bases and J dropped 5 bases, with 9 bases sitting between them. This CDR3 is 12 amino acids long. Germline CDR1 MNHEY, CDR2 SMNVEV (reference sequence).

V usage is TRBV11-2 and J usage is TRBJ2-5; D perhaps matches TRBD1 (5 bases). Germline lookup yields CDR1 SGHAT and CDR2 FQNNGV. Trimming pared 4 bases from V and 10 bases from J, leaving 13 bases between. The CDR3 totals 12 residues. Here the CDR3 DNA reads TGTGCCAGCAGCTCCCAGGGCCAGAGCCAGTACTTC. Its protein is CASSSQGQSQYF.

This chain connects TRBV29-1 to TRBJ2-1; tentatively, D is TRBD1 or TRBD2 (5 bases each). Trimming removed 8 bases from V and 6 bases from J, with 26 bases in between. This CDR3 is built from 16 residues. Germline V gene lookup returns CDR1 SQVTM and CDR2 ANQGSEA. CDR3 nucleotide sequence: TGCAGCCCAGTTCTTAGGGACCGATTTCACTTCAATGAGCAGTTCTTC. It is translated as CSPVLRDRFHFNEQFF.

This chain joins TRBV13 and TRBJ2-1, with no clear D. V was trimmed by 1 base and J by 4 bases, leaving 11 bases between them. The CDR3 is made up of 15 amino acids. Germline CDR1 and CDR2: PRHDT and FYEKMQ (reference sequence). CDR3 loop: CASSLDGVGYNEQFF. The CDR3 DNA follows: TGTGCCAGCAGCTTAGACGGAGTAGGATACAATGAGCAGTTCTTC.

This sequence joins TRBV5-1 and TRBJ2-1, with 7 nucleotides matching TRBD1. The V gene end was trimmed by 4 bases and the J gene end by 9 bases; junction bases not matched to a gene: 10. The CDR3 runs to 14 residues. Germline CDR1 reads SGHRS; CDR2 reads YFSETQ. CDR3 bases: TGCGCCAGCAGCATCCCGACAGGGTCAACTGAGCAGTTCTTC. Translated: CASSIPTGSTEQFF.

This rearrangement joins TRBV5-8 to TRBJ2-1, with D maybe TRBD2 (6 bases). V lost 6 bases and J lost 2, with 18 bases in between. The CDR3 extends over 16 amino acids. Looked up from germline, CDR1 is SGHTS and CDR2 is YDEGEE. As DNA, the CDR3 is TGTGCCAGCAACAACCGAAGGCTAGCGACCTACAATGAGCAGTTCTTC. Its protein product is CASNNRRLATYNEQFF.

The chain uses TRBV6-5 and TRBJ2-5; D remains unclear. V shed 6 bases and J shed 1 base, with 9 bases lying between them. Germline CDR1 MNHEY, CDR2 SVGAGI. The CDR3 covers 13 residues. Written as DNA, the CDR3 is TGTGCCAGCAGACCGGGCGGCCAAGAGACCCAGTACTTC. Its translation: CASRPGGQETQYF.

V and J are TRBV6-4 and TRBJ1-1, with a possible D match to TRBD1 (6 bases). This CDR3 region has 13 residues. The germline V gene has CDR1 MRHNA and CDR2 SNTAGT. The germline V and J ends were trimmed by 4 bases and 1 base, with 7 bases remaining between them. CDR3 region: CASSAQGNTEAFF. The DNA of the CDR3 is TGTGCCAGCAGTGCACAGGGGAACACTGAAGCTTTCTTT.

The chain combines TRBV18 with TRBJ1-2; D may be TRBD1 (5 bases). Trimming cost V 2 bases and J 8 bases, with 12 bases left between them. The germline CDR1 and CDR2 sequences are KGHSH and LQKENI. CDR3 length: 13 residues. DNA of the CDR3: TGTGCCAGCTCACCAAAAGTCAGGGACGGCTACACCTTC. Translation: CASSPKVRDGYTF.

This rearrangement joins TRBV6-5 to TRBJ2-7; 8 nucleotides align to TRBD1. This CDR3 comprises 14 residues. Germline CDR1 and CDR2: MNHEY and SVGAGI. V dropped 6 bases and J dropped 7; count of bases not matched to a gene: 11. The CDR3 loop is CASSTPGQGLEQYF. The DNA for the CDR3 is TGTGCCAGCAGCACACCAGGACAGGGCCTAGAGCAGTACTTC.

The V gene is TRBV7-9, the J gene TRBJ2-7, with D hard to call. CDR1 is SEHNR, CDR2 FQNEAQ, per germline (reference sequence). This CDR3 has 12 amino acids. Trimming shortened V by 0 bases and J by 11 bases, and 11 bases separated the two germline ends. CDR3 in amino acids: CASSLADRAKYF. DNA of the CDR3: TGTGCCAGCAGCTTAGCAGACCGGGCAAAGTACTTC.

V is TRBV7-3 and J is TRBJ2-3; D possibly corresponds to TRBD1 (6 bases). Per germline, CDR1 SGHTA and CDR2 FQGTGA. Trimming took 5 bases from V and 7 from J, leaving 13 bases between them. This CDR3 region has 13 residues. The CDR3 sequence is CASSPRDTYTQYF. CDR3 sequence (DNA): TGTGCCAGCAGCCCGAGGGACACCTATACGCAGTATTTT.

J is TRBJ2-7 and V is TRBV6-1, with 8 bases identical to TRBD1. J was trimmed by 7 bases and V by 5 bases; bases with no gene match: 4. The CDR3 runs 12 residues. Germline CDR1 and CDR2: MNHNS and SASEGT. In nucleotides, the CDR3 is TGTGCCAGCAGTTGGACAGGGCGAGAGCAGTACTTC. Protein sequence: CASSWTGREQYF.